This TCR beta chain was identified during a study of blood T cell repertoires in COVID-19. Study details: In each case, the material was cDNA or gDNA derived from T cells, B-cell-depleted T cells, or PBMCs.

While infection was still active, Seattle patients were enrolled and then followed longitudinally. Per the original methods: Researchers report that nucleated cell counts were estimated from reference gene primer amplification. Method: immunoSEQ multiplex PCR; TCRdb's copy keeps in-frame clones and lacks some. That table furnishes V, J and clone size, whereas the DNA furnished D and trimming. The sample lists about 360,000 clones, approximately 86% occurring once. The germline V gene has CDR1 SGDLS and CDR2 YYNGEE. V dropped 4 bases and J dropped 5 bases, with 12 bases sitting between them. This CDR3 is built from 13 residues.

Material: peripheral blood. The sequence came from a woman aged 55-69 years with COVID-19, enrolled during active disease. This sequence joins TRBV9 and TRBJ1-2, with D possibly matching TRBD1 (6 bases). The CDR3 here is CASSQGGGYGYTF. As DNA, the CDR3 is TGTGCCAGCAGCCAGGGAGGGGGGTATGGCTACACCTTC.